This TCR beta chain was recovered during a study of T cell responses to AZD1222 COVID-19 vaccine. General study findings and limits: AZD1222 recipients seropositive at baseline numbered only 5 or 6. Donors were chiefly white British, with a greater number of females, and clonal diversity was perhaps underestimated. Receipt of two AZD1222 doses was followed by a rise in Spike-specific TCR breadth and depth. Across the whole spike, CD4 TCRs peaked at regions 160-218 and 743-854.

This CDR3 is 16 amino acids long. CDR1 is LNHDA and CDR2 is SQIVND in the germline V gene (reference sequence). V lost 4 bases to trimming and J lost 10 bases; unmatched junction nucleotides: 17. Only in-frame clones appear in the TCRdb table, and some are missing; sequencing was by immunoSEQ multiplex PCR. This sample has tens of thousands of clones, with approximately 91% found just once. Notes on this clone: Its antigen is unidentified.

The receptor comes from an adult who received the AZD1222 COVID-19 vaccine. The J gene is TRBJ1-1, the V gene TRBV19, with 8 bases fitting TRBD1. The sample was peripheral blood, taken 28 days after the second AZD1222 dose. Written as DNA, the CDR3 is TGTGCCAGTAGTACTCTAGGGGACAGGATGAACAGGGTAGCTTTCTTT. Amino acid sequence: CASSTLGDRMNRVAFF.